The rows below give T cell receptor beta chains drawn from one sample of a study of OX40 agonist ivuxolimab in advanced cancers. Method: immunoSEQ multiplex PCR; TCRdb's copy keeps in-frame clones and lacks some. Counted here are 84,000 or so clones, around four fifths occurring once; the ten biggest clones make up under 3.5%. The sequencing used CD4+ or CD8+ T cells sorted from blood, collected in a trial of the OX40 agonist ivuxolimab. Receptor source: an adult with an advanced solid tumor such as melanoma, head and neck, liver or kidney cancer. The CDR3 runs from the conserved cysteine through the conserved F or W. Each record gives: J gene, D gene, clone size, V gene, CDR3 protein. The D gene is left open where the match is weak. A row's size may be missing; if present it is once, few, many or a size class.

>TRBJ1-1|-|-|TRBV9
CASSPRTSGTEAFF
>TRBJ2-3|-|-|TRBV7-2
CASSAHSGVIPDTQYF
>TRBJ2-7|-|-|TRBV20-1
CSARSGDEQYF
>TRBJ1-1|TRBD1|-|TRBV15
CATSRDNRGDTEAFF
>TRBJ2-2|TRBD1|-|TRBV7-2
CASSERQGGNTGELFF
>TRBJ2-2|TRBD2|once|TRBV30
CAWNEKGLAGVGELFF
>TRBJ1-6|-|-|TRBV6-6
CASSYSRLNNSPLHF
>TRBJ1-1|-|-|TRBV10-3
CAIRREGGTEAFF
>TRBJ2-5|-|-|TRBV11-2
CASSLVGPQETQYF
>TRBJ1-2|-|-|TRBV19
CASINREANYGYTF
>TRBJ2-2|-|-|TRBV18
CASSPPLVQDTGELFF
>TRBJ1-1|TRBD1|-|TRBV11-2
CASSLQRGGDKNTEAFF
>TRBJ1-2|-|once|TRBV9
CASSVGPRRDLAYGYTF
>TRBJ2-2|-|few|TRBV9
CASSVGQGNGELFF
>TRBJ1-5|-|-|TRBV27
CASRKTVLSNQPQHF
>TRBJ2-5|TRBD1|few|TRBV6-1
CASSEGLRTGQETQYF
>TRBJ2-2|-|-|TRBV7-3
CASSLTGELFF
>TRBJ2-2|TRBD1|-|TRBV10-3
CAVTGTGNTGELFF
>TRBJ1-6|-|few|TRBV6-6
CASSRDRNNSPLHF
>TRBJ2-5|-|-|TRBV4-2
CASSLTGAGGETQYF